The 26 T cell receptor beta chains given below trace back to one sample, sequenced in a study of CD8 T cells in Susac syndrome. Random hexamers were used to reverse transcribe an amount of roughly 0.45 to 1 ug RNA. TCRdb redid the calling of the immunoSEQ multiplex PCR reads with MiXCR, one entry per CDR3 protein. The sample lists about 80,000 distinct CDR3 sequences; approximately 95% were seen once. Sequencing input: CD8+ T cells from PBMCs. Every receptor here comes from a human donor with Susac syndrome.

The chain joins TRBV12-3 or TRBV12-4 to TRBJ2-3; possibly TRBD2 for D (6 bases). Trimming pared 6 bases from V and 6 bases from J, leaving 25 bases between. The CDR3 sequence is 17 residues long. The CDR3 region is CASSPAWDLTYGDTQYF. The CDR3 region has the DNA TGTGCCAGCAGCCCCGCCTGGGACTTAACCTATGGGGATACGCAGTATTTT.

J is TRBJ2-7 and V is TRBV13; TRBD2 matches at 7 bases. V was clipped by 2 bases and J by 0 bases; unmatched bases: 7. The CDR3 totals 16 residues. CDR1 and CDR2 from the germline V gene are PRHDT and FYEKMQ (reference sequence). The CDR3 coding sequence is TGTGCCAGCAGCTTACGACTAGCCGAAAGCTCCTACGAGCAGTACTTC. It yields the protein CASSLRLAESSYEQYF.

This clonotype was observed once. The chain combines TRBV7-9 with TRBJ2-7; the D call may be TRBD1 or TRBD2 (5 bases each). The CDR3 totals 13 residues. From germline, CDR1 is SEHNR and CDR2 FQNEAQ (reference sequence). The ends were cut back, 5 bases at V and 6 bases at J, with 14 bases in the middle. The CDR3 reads CASSRGTVLEQYF. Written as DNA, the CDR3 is TGTGCCAGCAGCCGAGGGACCGTACTCGAGCAGTACTTC. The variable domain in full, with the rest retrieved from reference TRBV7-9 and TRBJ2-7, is DTGVSQNPRHKITKRGQNVTFRCDPISEHNRLYWYRQTLGQGPEFLTYFQNEAQLEKSRLLSDRFSAERPKGSFSTLEIQRTEQGDSAMYLCASSRGTVLEQYFGPGTRLTVT.

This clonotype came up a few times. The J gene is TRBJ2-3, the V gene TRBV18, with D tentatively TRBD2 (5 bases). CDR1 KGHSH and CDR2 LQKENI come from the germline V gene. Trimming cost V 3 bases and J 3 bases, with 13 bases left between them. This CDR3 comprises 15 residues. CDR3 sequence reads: CASSPPGVGTDTQYF. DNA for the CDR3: TGTGCCAGCTCACCCCCCGGGGTGGGGACAGATACGCAGTATTTT. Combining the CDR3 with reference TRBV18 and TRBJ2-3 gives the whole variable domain NAGVMQNPRHLVRRRGQEARLRCSPMKGHSHVYWYRQLPEEGLKFMVYLQKENIIDESGMPKERFSAEFPKEGPSILRIQQVVRGDSAAYFCASSPPGVGTDTQYFGPGTRLTVL.

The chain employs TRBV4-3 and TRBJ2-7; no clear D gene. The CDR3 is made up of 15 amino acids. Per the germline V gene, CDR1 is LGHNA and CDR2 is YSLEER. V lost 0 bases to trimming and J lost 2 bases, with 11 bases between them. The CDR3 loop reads CASSQDRSRTYEQYF. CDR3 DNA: TGCGCCAGCAGCCAAGATAGGAGCCGCACCTACGAGCAGTACTTC.

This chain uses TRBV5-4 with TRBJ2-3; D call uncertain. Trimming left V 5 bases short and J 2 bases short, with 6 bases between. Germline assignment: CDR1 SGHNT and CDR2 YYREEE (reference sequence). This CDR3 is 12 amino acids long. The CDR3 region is CASRDSTDTQYF. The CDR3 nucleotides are TGTGCCAGCAGAGACTCCACAGATACGCAGTATTTT.

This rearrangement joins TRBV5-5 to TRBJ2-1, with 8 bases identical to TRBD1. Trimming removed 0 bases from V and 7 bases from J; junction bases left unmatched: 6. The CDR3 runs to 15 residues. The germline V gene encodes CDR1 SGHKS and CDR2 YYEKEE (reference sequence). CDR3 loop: CASSLETGVGNEQFF. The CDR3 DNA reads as TGTGCCAGCAGCTTGGAGACAGGGGTTGGGAATGAGCAGTTCTTC.

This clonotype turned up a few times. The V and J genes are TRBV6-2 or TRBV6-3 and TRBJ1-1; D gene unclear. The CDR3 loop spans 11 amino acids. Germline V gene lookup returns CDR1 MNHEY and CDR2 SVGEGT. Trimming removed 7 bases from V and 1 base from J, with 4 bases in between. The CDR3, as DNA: TGTGCCAGCACCTCGAACACTGAAGCTTTCTTT. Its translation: CASTSNTEAFF.

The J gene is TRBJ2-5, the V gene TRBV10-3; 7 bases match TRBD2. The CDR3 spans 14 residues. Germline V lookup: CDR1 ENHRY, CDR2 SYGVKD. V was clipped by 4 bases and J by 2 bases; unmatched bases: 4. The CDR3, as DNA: TGTGCCATCAGTGTAAGGGGAGGGCAAGAGACCCAGTACTTC. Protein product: CAISVRGGQETQYF.

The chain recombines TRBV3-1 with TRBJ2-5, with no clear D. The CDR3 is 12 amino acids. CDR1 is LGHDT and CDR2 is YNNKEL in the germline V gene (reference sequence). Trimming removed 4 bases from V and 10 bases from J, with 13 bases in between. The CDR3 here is CASSPMDLFQYF. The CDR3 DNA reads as TGTGCCAGCAGCCCTATGGACCTATTCCAGTACTTC.

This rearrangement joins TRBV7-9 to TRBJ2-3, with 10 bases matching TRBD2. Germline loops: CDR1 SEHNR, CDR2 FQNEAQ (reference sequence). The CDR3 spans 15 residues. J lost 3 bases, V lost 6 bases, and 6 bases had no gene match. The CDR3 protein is CASSGTSVGTDTQYF. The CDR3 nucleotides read TGTGCCAGCAGTGGGACTAGCGTTGGAACAGATACGCAGTATTTT. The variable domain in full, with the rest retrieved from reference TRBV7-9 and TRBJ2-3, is DTGVSQNPRHKITKRGQNVTFRCDPISEHNRLYWYRQTLGQGPEFLTYFQNEAQLEKSRLLSDRFSAERPKGSFSTLEIQRTEQGDSAMYLCASSGTSVGTDTQYFGPGTRLTVL.

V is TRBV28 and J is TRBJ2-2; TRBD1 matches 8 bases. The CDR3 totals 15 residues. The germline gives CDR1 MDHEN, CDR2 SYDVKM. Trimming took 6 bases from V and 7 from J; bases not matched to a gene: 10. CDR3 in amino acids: CASSLGQDSGGELFF. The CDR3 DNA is TGTGCCAGCAGCTTGGGACAGGATAGCGGCGGGGAGCTGTTTTTT.

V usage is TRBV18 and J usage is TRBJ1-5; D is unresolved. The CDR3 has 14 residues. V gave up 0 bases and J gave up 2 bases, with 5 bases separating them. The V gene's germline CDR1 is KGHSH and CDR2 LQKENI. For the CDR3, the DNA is TGTGCCAGCTCACCACCAATCGGCAATCAGCCCCAGCATTTT. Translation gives CASSPPIGNQPQHF.

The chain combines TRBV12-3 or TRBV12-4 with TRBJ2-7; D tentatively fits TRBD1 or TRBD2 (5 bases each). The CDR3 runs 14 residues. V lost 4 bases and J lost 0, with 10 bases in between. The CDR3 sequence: CASSWAGSSYEQYF. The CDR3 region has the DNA TGTGCCAGCAGTTGGGCAGGGAGCTCCTACGAGCAGTACTTC.

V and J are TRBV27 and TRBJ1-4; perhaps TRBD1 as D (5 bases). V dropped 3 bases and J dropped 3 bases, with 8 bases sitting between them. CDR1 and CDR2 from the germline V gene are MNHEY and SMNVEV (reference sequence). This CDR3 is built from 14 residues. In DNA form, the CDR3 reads TGTGCCAGCAGTTTGACAGAAGCTAATGAAAAACTGTTTTTT. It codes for CASSLTEANEKLFF.

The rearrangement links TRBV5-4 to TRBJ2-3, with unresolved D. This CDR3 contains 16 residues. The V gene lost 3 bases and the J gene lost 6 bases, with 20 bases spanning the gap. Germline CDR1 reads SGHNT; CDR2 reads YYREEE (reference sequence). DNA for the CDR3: TGTGCCAGCAGCTCCTCAGGATCCTTTGACCCTGATACGCAGTATTTT. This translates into CASSSSGSFDPDTQYF.

CDR3 bases: TGTGCCAGCAGCGCCTGGACTAGCGGACCCTCGACCTACGAGCAGTACTTC. This codes for CASSAWTSGPSTYEQYF. The rearrangement uses TRBV7-2 and TRBJ2-7, with 10 bases matching TRBD2. The CDR3 is 17 residues long. V was clipped by 5 bases and J by 2 bases; unmatched bases: 12. CDR1 is SGHTA and CDR2 is FQGNSA in the germline V gene.

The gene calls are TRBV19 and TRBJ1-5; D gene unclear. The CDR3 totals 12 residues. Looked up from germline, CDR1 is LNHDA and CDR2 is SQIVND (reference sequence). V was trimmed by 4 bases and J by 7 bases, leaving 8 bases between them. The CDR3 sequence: CASSTFGQPQHF. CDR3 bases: TGTGCCAGTAGTACTTTTGGGCAGCCCCAGCATTTT.

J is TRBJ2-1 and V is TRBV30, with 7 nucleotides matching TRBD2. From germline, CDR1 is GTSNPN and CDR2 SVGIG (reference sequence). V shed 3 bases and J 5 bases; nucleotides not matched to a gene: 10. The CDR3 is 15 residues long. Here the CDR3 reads CAWSLFSGLNNEQFF. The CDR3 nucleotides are TGTGCCTGGAGCCTCTTTAGCGGGTTGAACAATGAGCAGTTCTTC.

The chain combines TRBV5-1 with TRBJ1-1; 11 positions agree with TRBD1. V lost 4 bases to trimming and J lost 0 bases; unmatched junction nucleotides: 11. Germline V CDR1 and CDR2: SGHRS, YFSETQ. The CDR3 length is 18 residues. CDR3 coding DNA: TGCGCCAGCAGCATAAGTTCCGGGACAGGGGGTTTGAACACTGAAGCTTTCTTT. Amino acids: CASSISSGTGGLNTEAFF.

The chain's CDR3 is CSASLGTYNEQFF. The CDR3 DNA is TGCAGTGCTTCTCTAGGGACCTACAATGAGCAGTTCTTC. V gene TRBV20-1 combines with J gene TRBJ2-1; D not certain. Per the germline V gene, CDR1 is DFQATT and CDR2 is SNEGSKA (reference sequence). The V end was cut by 5 bases, the J end by 2 bases, with 10 bases between. This CDR3 region has 13 residues.

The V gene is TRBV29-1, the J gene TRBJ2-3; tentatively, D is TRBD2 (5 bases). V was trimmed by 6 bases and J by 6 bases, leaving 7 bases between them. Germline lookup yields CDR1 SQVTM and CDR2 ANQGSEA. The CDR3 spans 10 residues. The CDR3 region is CSVLEDTQYF. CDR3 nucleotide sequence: TGCAGCGTACTAGAGGATACGCAGTATTTT.

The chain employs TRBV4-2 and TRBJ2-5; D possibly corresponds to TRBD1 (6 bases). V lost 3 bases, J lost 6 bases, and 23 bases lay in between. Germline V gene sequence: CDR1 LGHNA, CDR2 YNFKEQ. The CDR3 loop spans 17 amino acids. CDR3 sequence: CASSQMLTGTYKKTQYF. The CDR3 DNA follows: TGTGCCAGCAGCCAGATGTTGACCGGGACATACAAGAAGACCCAGTACTTC.

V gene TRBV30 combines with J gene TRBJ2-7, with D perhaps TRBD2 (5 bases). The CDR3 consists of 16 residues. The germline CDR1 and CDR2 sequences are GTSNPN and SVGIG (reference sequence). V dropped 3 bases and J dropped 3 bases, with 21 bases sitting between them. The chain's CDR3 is CAWSPPIGNRYYEQYF. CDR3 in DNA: TGTGCCTGGAGCCCCCCGATCGGGAACAGATACTACGAGCAGTACTTC.

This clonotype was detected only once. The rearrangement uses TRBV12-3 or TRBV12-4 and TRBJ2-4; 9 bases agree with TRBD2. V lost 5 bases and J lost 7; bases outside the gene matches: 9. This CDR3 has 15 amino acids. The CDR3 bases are TGTGCCAGCAGTCCTTTAGCGGGAGATAGGAACATTCAGTACTTC. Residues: CASSPLAGDRNIQYF.

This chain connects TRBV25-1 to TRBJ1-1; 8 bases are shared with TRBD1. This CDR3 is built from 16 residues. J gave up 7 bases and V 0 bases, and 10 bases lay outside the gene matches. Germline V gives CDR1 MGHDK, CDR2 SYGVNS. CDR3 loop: CASSEYPSGGQHEAFF. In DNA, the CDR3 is TGTGCCAGCAGTGAATATCCCTCAGGGGGCCAACATGAAGCTTTCTTT. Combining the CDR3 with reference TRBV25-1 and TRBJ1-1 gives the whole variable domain EADIYQTPRYLVIGTGKKITLECSQTMGHDKMYWYQQDPGMELHLIHYSYGVNSTEKGDLSSESTVSRIRTEHFPLTLESARPSHTSQYLCASSEYPSGGQHEAFFGQGTRLTVV.